Listed below are T cell receptor beta chains from one sample, sequenced in a study of blood T cell repertoires in COVID-19. This table comes from immunoSEQ multiplex PCR, and its TCRdb copy is limited to in-frame clones, with some not included. The sample contains about 190,000 clones, approximately 88% of which appear only once. Material for sequencing was PBMCs or T cells enriched from blood (not recorded which). The origin of the receptors is a young woman who had recovered from COVID-19. The conserved cysteine and the conserved F or W are not part of the CDR3 here.

v_call: TRBV10-1; cdr3_length: 11; j_call: TRBJ2-2; cdr3_aa: ASSNRVHGELF
v_call: TRBV27; cdr3_length: 13; j_call: TRBJ1-3; cdr3_aa: ASRGQGVSGNTIY
v_call: TRBV12-5; cdr3_length: 22; j_call: TRBJ2-2; cdr3_aa: ASGSPLRPGQSGAGGSSFGELF
v_call: TRBV24-1; cdr3_length: 15; j_call: TRBJ1-5; cdr3_aa: ATSDTRQMVPNQPQH
v_call: TRBV27; cdr3_length: 14; j_call: TRBJ2-5; cdr3_aa: ASSQFGIRAQETQY
v_call: TRBV3-1/TRBV3-2; cdr3_length: 13; j_call: TRBJ2-1; cdr3_aa: ASSHLAGGQDEQF
v_call: TRBV11-3; cdr3_length: 10; j_call: TRBJ2-1; cdr3_aa: ASSVLRGEQF
v_call: TRBV28; cdr3_length: 12; j_call: TRBJ1-1; cdr3_aa: ASTRDRGGTEAF
v_call: TRBV19; cdr3_length: 13; j_call: TRBJ1-5; cdr3_aa: ASSMRQGPNQPQH
v_call: TRBV5-1; cdr3_length: 13; j_call: TRBJ1-5; cdr3_aa: ASSLTGQVDQPQH
v_call: TRBV5-1; cdr3_length: 13; j_call: TRBJ2-2; cdr3_aa: ASSPGQGDTGELF
v_call: TRBV7-6; cdr3_length: 12; j_call: TRBJ1-6; cdr3_aa: ASSLVTGASPLH
v_call: TRBV4-2; cdr3_length: 17; j_call: TRBJ1-6; cdr3_aa: ASSQVGGGESSYNSPLH
v_call: TRBV5-1; cdr3_length: 15; j_call: TRBJ1-2; cdr3_aa: ASSLWGQGKANYGYT